This T cell receptor beta chain was recorded in a study of blood T cell repertoires in COVID-19. J lost 0 bases, V lost 5 bases, and 5 bases had no gene match. Germline CDR1 SEHNR, CDR2 FQNEAQ (reference sequence). This CDR3 is built from 16 residues. TCRdb's copy holds only in-frame clones and misses some; the assay was immunoSEQ multiplex PCR. Found here are about 250,000 clones, about 90% of them singletons; the top ten hold over 1.2%. The V gene is TRBV7-9, the J gene TRBJ2-1, with 9 bases matching TRBD2. This TCR came from a man older than 75 with acute or convalescent COVID-19. The sequenced sample consisted of peripheral blood. CDR3 loop: CASSLGLAFSYNEQFF. DNA for the CDR3: TGTGCCAGCAGCCTAGGACTAGCGTTCTCCTACAATGAGCAGTTCTTC.